This TCR beta chain was sequenced for a study of control samples from healthy donors and cancer patients. This table comes from immunoSEQ multiplex PCR, and its TCRdb copy is limited to in-frame clones, with some not included. This sample yields around 140,000 clones, of which nearly 90% are seen a single time; 6% to 9.5% belongs to the top ten. In this sample, this clone turned up a few times. V was clipped by 2 bases and J by 4 bases, with 11 bases between them. The CDR3 has 15 residues. The germline gives CDR1 SGHAT, CDR2 FQNNGV. The sample was PBMCs. This clonotype was obtained from a man aged 50-59 years with head and neck cancer. The chain links TRBV11-2 to TRBJ2-2; D is possibly TRBD2 (6 bases). CDR3 in DNA: TGTGCCAGCAGCTTAAATCCCGGGGGCACCGGGGAGCTGTTTTTT. It codes for CASSLNPGGTGELFF.